One and the same sample provided the 10 T cell receptor beta chains below, sequenced in a study of blood T cell repertoires in COVID-19. Clones were read by immunoSEQ multiplex PCR, and TCRdb kept only the in-frame ones, dropping some. The sample contains under 400,000 clones, about 89% of which appear only once. Specimen: peripheral blood. These receptors were collected from a woman under 40 with COVID-19, enrolled during active disease.

The CDR3 bases are TGCGCCAGCAGCTCGACTAGCGGATCTAGCACAGATACGCAGTATTTT. Protein sequence: CASSSTSGSSTDTQYF. The V gene is TRBV5-1, the J gene TRBJ2-3; the match to TRBD2 covers 9 bases. Per the germline V gene, CDR1 is SGHRS and CDR2 is YFSETQ. CDR3 size: 16 residues. V lost 3 bases and J lost 0; bases outside the gene matches: 5. Variable domain in full (rest from reference TRBV5-1 and TRBJ2-3): KAGVTQTPRYLIKTRGQQVTLSCSPISGHRSVSWYQQTPGQGLQFLFEYFSETQRNKGNFPGRFSGRQFSNSRSEMNVSTLELGDSALYLCASSSTSGSSTDTQYFGPGTRLTVL.

This sequence joins TRBV28 and TRBJ1-1; weak D call: TRBD1 (5 bases). CDR1 is MDHEN, CDR2 SYDVKM, per germline. V was clipped by 8 bases and J by 5 bases, with 15 bases between them. This CDR3 spans 13 amino acids. CDR3 sequence reads: CASDRPGGTEAFF. DNA of the CDR3: TGTGCCAGCGATCGGCCCGGGGGGACTGAAGCTTTCTTT.

The chain combines TRBV3-1 (or the pseudogene TRBV3-2) with TRBJ1-2; D not certain. Germline V CDR1 and CDR2: LGHDT, YNNKEL (reference sequence). V lost 5 bases and J lost 9, with 19 bases in between. CDR3 size: 14 residues. CDR3 nucleotides: TGTGCCAGCAGCAGGCCCGGGCCGTCCGGGAGCTACACCTTC. Protein sequence: CASSRPGPSGSYTF.

V and J are TRBV11-2 and TRBJ2-5; 8 nucleotides align to TRBD1. J was trimmed by 7 bases and V by 5 bases; bases with no gene match: 9. The CDR3 is 14 residues long. Germline V lookup: CDR1 SGHAT, CDR2 FQNNGV. The CDR3 DNA reads TGTGCCAGCAGCCCCCACGACAGGGGTGGGACCCAGTACTTC. Translated, it gives CASSPHDRGGTQYF.

The chain links TRBV4-1 to TRBJ2-7, with 9 positions matching TRBD2. This CDR3 region has 15 residues. Germline CDR1 MGHRA, CDR2 YSYEKL. J was trimmed by 0 bases and V by 2 bases; bases with no gene match: 2. The CDR3 here is CASSQTSGRSYEQYF. Here the CDR3 DNA reads TGCGCCAGCAGCCAAACTAGCGGGCGCTCCTACGAGCAGTACTTC.

The V and J genes are TRBV6-5 and TRBJ2-1, with 9 bases that match TRBD2. After removal of 9 bases from V and 5 bases from J, the junction contained 5 bases not matched to a gene. CDR3 size: 13 residues. Germline loops: CDR1 MNHEY, CDR2 SVGAGI. CDR3 in DNA: TGTGCCAGTGATAGCGGGAGAAACAATGAGCAGTTCTTC. This sequence encodes CASDSGRNNEQFF.

The chain links TRBV30 to TRBJ2-1; tentatively, D is TRBD2 (6 bases). Germline CDR1 is GTSNPN and CDR2 is SVGIG (reference sequence). This CDR3 is built from 13 residues. The germline V and J ends were trimmed by 0 bases and 9 bases, with 12 bases remaining between them. The CDR3 loop is CAWSVGGNVEQFF. DNA of the CDR3: TGTGCCTGGAGTGTAGGCGGGAACGTTGAGCAGTTCTTC.

The chain carries TRBV10-3 and TRBJ2-7; 8 bases fit TRBD2. Germline V gives CDR1 ENHRY, CDR2 SYGVKD. V was clipped by 3 bases and J by 5 bases; unmatched bases: 6. The CDR3 loop spans 14 amino acids. CDR3 loop: CAISDFGLADEQYF. CDR3 sequence (DNA): TGTGCCATCAGTGATTTTGGACTAGCAGACGAGCAGTACTTC.

The table lists this clone with a count of one. The chain recombines TRBV10-3 with TRBJ2-5, with 8 bases lining up with TRBD1. This CDR3 is 17 amino acids long. V lost 2 bases, J lost 5 bases, and 13 bases stayed unmatched. Germline CDR1 and CDR2: ENHRY and SYGVKD. The CDR3 coding sequence is TGTGCCATCAGTGAGCCGACAGGGGCGTCACCAGGGGAGACCCAGTACTTC. Its translation: CAISEPTGASPGETQYF.

This chain connects TRBV19 to TRBJ2-7, with a weak D call TRBD1 (6 bases). The CDR3 extends over 13 amino acids. With 4 bases removed from V and 4 bases from J, the gap between germline ends came to 11 bases. Germline CDR1 LNHDA, CDR2 SQIVND (reference sequence). The CDR3 reads CASSTSGQYEQYF. In DNA form, the CDR3 reads TGTGCCAGTAGTACCAGCGGACAGTACGAGCAGTACTTC. The whole variable domain, filled in from reference TRBV19 and TRBJ2-7, reads DGGITQSPKYLFRKEGQNVTLSCEQNLNHDAMYWYRQDPGQGLRLIYYSQIVNDFQKGDIAEGYSVSREKKESFPLTVTSAQKNPTAFYLCASSTSGQYEQYFGPGTRLTVT.